Each of the 29 T cell receptor beta chains below was sequenced from the same sample in a study of T cell repertoires in cytomegalovirus infection. Each CDR3 protein gets one entry after TCRdb re-called the reads with MiXCR. The sample yields roughly 800,000 distinct CDR3 sequences, almost 30% seen once. For these receptors, no antigen is known. The specimen comprised cultured CD8+ T cells from PBMCs, sampled from culture after CMV antigen stimulation. These receptors came from a human donor in good health (CMV status not recorded). Some clones in this sample may be carry-over from other donors' samples.

Many counts were recorded for this clonotype. This chain connects TRBV10-1 to TRBJ1-6; D possibly corresponds to TRBD1 (5 bases). This CDR3 has 15 residues. Germline-derived CDR1 and CDR2 are WNHNN and SYGVQD (reference sequence). Trimming shortened V by 8 bases and J by 1 base, and 12 bases separated the two germline ends. CDR3 protein: CASGEGSSYNSPLHF. The CDR3, as DNA: TGCGCCAGCGGCGAGGGGAGTTCCTATAATTCACCCCTCCACTTT.

This clonotype was counted ten times or more. The chain uses TRBV7-9 and TRBJ2-5, with 10 bases fitting TRBD1. Per the germline V gene, CDR1 is SEHNR and CDR2 is FQNEAQ (reference sequence). The CDR3 runs 16 residues. After removal of 6 bases from V and 5 bases from J, the junction contained 12 bases not matched to a gene. CDR3 nucleotide sequence: TGTGCCAGCAGTCCTCGGGGGACAGGGGACCGGGAGACCCAGTACTTC. Translation gives CASSPRGTGDRETQYF.

The chain recombines TRBV2 with TRBJ2-6; D unresolved. Germline CDR1 and CDR2: SNHLY and FYNNEI. The CDR3 has 17 residues. The V end lost 2 bases, the J end lost 0 bases, and 11 bases lay between the germline ends. The CDR3 loop reads CASSEYNRVSGANVLTF. The CDR3 region has the DNA TGTGCCAGCAGTGAATACAACAGAGTCTCTGGGGCCAACGTCCTGACTTTC.

This clonotype turned up a few times. This chain connects TRBV7-6 to TRBJ1-3; D is uncertain. CDR1 and CDR2 (germline): SGHVS, FNYEAQ. V was shortened by 5 bases and J by 0 bases, with 11 bases between the two germline ends. This CDR3 is 15 amino acids long. CDR3 sequence (DNA): TGTGCCAGCAGCGTCGGACGGAACTCTGGAAACACCATATATTTT. Translating gives CASSVGRNSGNTIYF.

The V call is TRBV7-9, the J call TRBJ1-1; no firm D call. The CDR3 has 12 amino acids. The V gene lost 1 base and the J gene lost 7 bases, with 7 bases spanning the gap. Germline CDR1 and CDR2: SEHNR and FQNEAQ (reference sequence). The CDR3 here is CASSLGASEAFF. The CDR3 DNA sequence: TGTGCCAGCAGCTTAGGGGCAAGTGAAGCTTTCTTT.

This clonotype was seen a few times. V usage is TRBV5-4 and J usage is TRBJ1-6, with TRBD1 as a possible D gene (6 bases). This CDR3 contains 14 residues. Trimming cost V 4 bases and J 15 bases, with 20 bases left between them. CDR1 and CDR2 (germline): SGHNT, YYREEE (reference sequence). The chain's CDR3 is CASSGTLGAESLHF. DNA for the CDR3: TGTGCCAGCAGCGGTACCTTGGGGGCCGAGAGCCTCCACTTT.

The chain has TRBV6-6 and TRBJ1-2; D possibly corresponds to TRBD1 (5 bases). From germline, CDR1 is MNHNY and CDR2 SVGAGI (reference sequence). The CDR3 extends over 13 amino acids. Trimming shortened V by 6 bases and J by 4 bases, and 12 bases separated the two germline ends. The CDR3 sequence: CASSSDSTYGYTF. The CDR3 nucleotides are TGTGCCAGCAGCTCCGACAGCACCTATGGCTACACCTTC.

The chain combines TRBV24-1 with TRBJ2-1, with TRBD1 matching over 9 bases. This CDR3 has 17 amino acids. Trimming took 0 bases from V and 6 from J; bases not matched to a gene: 8. Germline V gene lookup returns CDR1 KGHDR and CDR2 SFDVKD. CDR3 nucleotides: TGTGCCACCAGTGATTTGTCCTGGACAGGGGATTTCAATGAGCAGTTCTTC. It yields the protein CATSDLSWTGDFNEQFF.

This clonotype was recorded many times. This sequence joins TRBV7-2 and TRBJ1-5, with D perhaps matching TRBD1 (6 bases). CDR3 length: 16 amino acids. The germline CDR1 and CDR2 sequences are SGHTA and FQGNSA. The V end was cut by 4 bases, the J end by 5 bases, with 18 bases between. CDR3 sequence: CASSSGQPKPYQPQHF. The CDR3 bases are TGTGCCAGCAGCTCCGGACAGCCAAAGCCCTATCAGCCCCAGCATTTT.

The V call is TRBV6-1, the J call TRBJ2-1, with D tentatively TRBD2 (6 bases). This CDR3 contains 17 residues. The germline CDR1 and CDR2 sequences are MNHNS and SASEGT. Trimming removed 8 bases from V and 5 bases from J, with 25 bases in between. CDR3 sequence reads: CASGLGGEKLTDNEQFF. The CDR3 DNA sequence: TGTGCCAGCGGACTCGGAGGGGAGAAGCTAACGGACAATGAGCAGTTCTTC.

This clonotype has just a few counts. The chain has TRBV5-8 and TRBJ1-5; D remains ambiguous. From germline, CDR1 is SGHTS and CDR2 YDEGEE. Trimming removed 0 bases at V and 5 bases at J, with 9 bases between. The length of the CDR3 is 14 residues. The CDR3 sequence is CASSLEGGDQPQHF. CDR3 DNA: TGTGCCAGCAGCTTGGAGGGTGGGGATCAGCCCCAGCATTTT.

There are a few counts of this clonotype. The chain uses TRBV6-6 and TRBJ2-7; perhaps TRBD1 as D (5 bases). This CDR3 spans 14 amino acids. Trimming stripped 7 bases from V and 4 bases from J, with 17 bases between. CDR1 and CDR2 from the germline V gene are MNHNY and SVGAGI (reference sequence). The chain's CDR3 is CASTAGKGGYEQYF. Here the CDR3 DNA reads TGTGCCAGCACCGCAGGGAAAGGCGGTTACGAGCAGTACTTC.

The chain carries TRBV6-2 or TRBV6-3 and TRBJ1-5; D is unresolved. Germline V gene data show CDR1 as MNHEY and CDR2 as SVGEGT. Trimming took 4 bases from V and 3 from J, leaving 10 bases between them. The CDR3 has 14 amino acids. CDR3 protein: CASSSDLYNQPQHF. The CDR3 DNA is TGTGCCAGCAGTTCCGATCTTTACAATCAGCCCCAGCATTTT.

V gene TRBV13 combines with J gene TRBJ1-2, with a possible D match to TRBD1 (5 bases). This CDR3 is 14 amino acids long. V gave up 2 bases and J gave up 5 bases, with 12 bases separating them. Germline V gene lookup returns CDR1 PRHDT and CDR2 FYEKMQ (reference sequence). The CDR3 DNA sequence: TGTGCCAGCAGCTTATCTAGGGGAAGTTATGGCTACACCTTC. Translation gives CASSLSRGSYGYTF.

The chain combines TRBV19 with TRBJ2-7; D is unresolved. CDR1 and CDR2 from the germline V gene are LNHDA and SQIVND (reference sequence). CDR3 length equals 13 residues. V was trimmed by 5 bases and J by 1 base, leaving 9 bases between them. The CDR3 sequence is CASSHKTSYEQYF. The CDR3 DNA follows: TGTGCCAGTAGTCACAAAACGTCCTACGAGCAGTACTTC.

This chain connects TRBV12-3 or TRBV12-4 to TRBJ2-3; TRBD2 matches 10 bases. CDR3 length: 18 amino acids. Trimming took 2 bases from V and 2 from J; bases not matched to a gene: 10. In DNA, the CDR3 is TGTGCCAGCAGTTTATCGCCCGTAGCGGGGGGAACCACAGATACGCAGTATTTT. Protein: CASSLSPVAGGTTDTQYF.

This chain's CDR3 is CASSPRDRPEEQYV. CDR3 coding DNA: TGTGCCAGCAGTCCCCGGGACAGACCTGAAGAGCAGTACGTC. The chain recombines TRBV6-6 with TRBJ2-7; TRBD1 aligns across 7 bases. Germline trimming cut 5 bases from V and 7 bases from J; bases unmatched to any gene: 11. The germline V gene encodes CDR1 MNHNY and CDR2 SVGAGI (reference sequence). The CDR3 consists of 14 residues.

The chain is built from TRBV27 and TRBJ2-7; D call uncertain. The CDR3 length is 13 residues. The germline V gene encodes CDR1 MNHEY and CDR2 SMNVEV (reference sequence). Trimming took off 4 bases at V and 6 bases at J, with 13 bases between the two ends. CDR3 coding DNA: TGTGCCAGCAGTTACGGGCCCCTCAGCGAGCAGTACGTC. Translation gives CASSYGPLSEQYV.

This clonotype was detected once. The chain uses TRBV27 and TRBJ2-1; D not certain. Trimming cost V 5 bases and J 5 bases, with 13 bases left between them. The germline V gene encodes CDR1 MNHEY and CDR2 SMNVEV (reference sequence). The CDR3 spans 14 residues. CDR3: CASSLLTYNNEQFF. CDR3 in DNA: TGTGCCAGCAGTCTACTGACATATAACAATGAGCAGTTCTTC.

This clonotype was picked up a small number of times. The V gene is TRBV27, the J gene TRBJ2-3; D remains unclear. CDR3 length: 13 residues. Trimming stripped 0 bases from V and 7 bases from J, with 8 bases between. Germline V CDR1 and CDR2: MNHEY, SMNVEV (reference sequence). CDR3 amino acids: CASSLSVGNTQYF. The DNA for the CDR3 is TGTGCCAGCAGTTTATCGGTGGGGAATACGCAGTATTTT.

This clonotype has more than one count but fewer than ten. This rearrangement joins TRBV29-1 to TRBJ2-7; D is possibly TRBD1 (6 bases). The V gene lost 4 bases and the J gene lost 4 bases, with 17 bases spanning the gap. This CDR3 has 14 residues. CDR1 SQVTM and CDR2 ANQGSEA come from the germline V gene. The CDR3: CSVAGGRTTYEQYF. In nucleotides, the CDR3 is TGCAGCGTTGCTGGGGGCAGGACCACTTACGAGCAGTACTTC.

Only one count was recorded for this clonotype. The V gene is TRBV6-5, the J gene TRBJ2-1; no clear D. This CDR3 has 14 residues. Germline CDR1 reads MNHEY; CDR2 reads SVGAGI. V was pared by 0 bases and J by 6 bases, with 9 bases between. CDR3: CASSYSGRTNEQFF. CDR3 DNA: TGTGCCAGCAGTTACTCGGGCAGAACCAATGAGCAGTTCTTC.

The gene calls are TRBV6-5 and TRBJ2-7; 8 nucleotides agree with TRBD2. Germline assignment: CDR1 MNHEY and CDR2 SVGAGI. This CDR3 contains 15 residues. Unmatched junction bases numbered 14, after V lost 6 bases and J lost 7 bases. The CDR3 sequence: CASSLTPGGRDEQYV. The CDR3 nucleotides read TGTGCCAGCAGCTTAACCCCGGGGGGGCGAGATGAGCAGTACGTC.

This rearrangement joins TRBV7-9 to TRBJ2-2; D is perhaps TRBD2 (6 bases). Between the trimmed V and J ends, which lost 5 bases and 5 bases, there was a span of 12 bases. Looked up from germline, CDR1 is SEHNR and CDR2 is FQNEAQ (reference sequence). This CDR3 is 14 amino acids long. The CDR3 DNA sequence: TGTGCCAGCAGCCCCCCGGAGGGGACCGGGGAGCTGTTTTTT. The encoded protein is CASSPPEGTGELFF.

This clonotype was detected only a few times. This chain links TRBV27 with TRBJ1-1; maybe TRBD1 (6 bases). Trimming cost V 5 bases and J 3 bases, with 19 bases left between them. There are 16 residues in the CDR3. Germline assignment: CDR1 MNHEY and CDR2 SMNVEV (reference sequence). CDR3 loop: CASSPHTTGLDTEAFF. The CDR3 DNA follows: TGTGCCAGCAGTCCACACACCACAGGGTTGGACACTGAAGCTTTCTTT.

In its sample, this clonotype was seen many times. J is TRBJ2-1 and V is TRBV7-2; the match to TRBD2 covers 12 bases. The CDR3 is 18 residues long. Germline loops: CDR1 SGHTA, CDR2 FQGNSA. The ends lost 5 bases at V and 6 bases at J; junction bases unmatched: 14. The CDR3 region has the DNA TGTGCCAGCAGCCCCCAGCCCCTAGCGGGGGGGCTCTCCAATGAGCAGTTCTTC. Translating gives CASSPQPLAGGLSNEQFF.

Points on this clonotype: The junction does not match germline at one end; this may be a read error. The V gene is TRBV7-6, the J gene TRBJ2-5; tentative D call: TRBD1 (6 bases). The CDR3 runs 16 residues. CDR1 is SGHVS and CDR2 is FNYEAQ in the germline V gene. For the CDR3, the DNA is TGTGCTAGCAGCCCGAACCCGGGACAACCACAAGAGACCCAGTACTTC. Translating gives CASSPNPGQPQETQYF.

This clonotype was counted a few times. This chain joins TRBV7-8 and TRBJ2-7, with 9 bases identical to TRBD2. V lost 5 bases and J lost 6; bases outside the gene matches: 17. This CDR3 contains 17 residues. CDR1 is SGHVS, CDR2 FQNEAQ, per germline. The CDR3 DNA sequence: TGTGCCAGCAGCGATATCCCCGTAGAGCGGGGGGTTCGCGAGCAGTACGTC. It codes for CASSDIPVERGVREQYV.

This clonotype was recorded many times. The V gene is TRBV7-2, the J gene TRBJ2-4; weak D call: TRBD2 (5 bases). With 5 bases removed from V and 2 bases from J, the gap between germline ends came to 13 bases. This CDR3 has 15 residues. CDR1 and CDR2 (germline): SGHTA, FQGNSA. CDR3: CASSLGRVSKNIQYF. CDR3 in DNA: TGTGCCAGCAGCCTTGGGCGGGTTTCCAAAAACATTCAGTACTTC.